The 20 T cell receptor beta chains given below trace back to one sample, sequenced in a study of cytomegalovirus exposure and HLA in healthy donors. The PCR used 60 Vbeta and 13 Jbeta primers. Profiling relied on immunoSEQ multiplex PCR, and the TCRdb table lists in-frame clones only, not all of them. The data hold about 190,000 clones, with around 87% observed a single time. Sequencing was carried out using PBMCs. The receptors stem from a woman aged 18 to 35 in good health and CMV-seronegative.

J is TRBJ2-7 and V is TRBV7-9, with D tentatively TRBD2 (6 bases). Germline assignment: CDR1 SEHNR and CDR2 FQNEAQ (reference sequence). The CDR3 runs 16 residues. V shed 4 bases and J shed 2 bases, with 18 bases lying between them. CDR3 amino acids: CASSSRPGAPTYEQYF. The DNA of the CDR3 is TGTGCCAGCAGCTCCAGACCGGGAGCCCCAACCTACGAGCAGTACTTC.

The V call is TRBV7-6, the J call TRBJ1-2; D ambiguous. The CDR3 loop spans 15 amino acids. The germline CDR1 and CDR2 sequences are SGHVS and FNYEAQ. V was trimmed by 1 base and J by 4 bases, leaving 13 bases between them. The CDR3 nucleotides read TGTGCCAGCAGCTTAGAAGAGGTATCCAGCTATGGCTACACCTTC. Its translation is CASSLEEVSSYGYTF. Full variable domain (rest looked up from reference TRBV7-6 and TRBJ1-2): GAGVSQSPRYKVTKRGQDVALRCDPISGHVSLYWYRQALGQGPEFLTYFNYEAQQDKSGLPNDRFSAERPEGSISTLTIQRTEQRDSAMYRCASSLEEVSSYGYTFGSGTRLTVV.

The rearrangement joins TRBV7-2 to TRBJ1-4, with D perhaps TRBD1 (6 bases). The CDR3 runs to 15 residues. CDR1 and CDR2 from the germline V gene are SGHTA and FQGNSA. The ends were cut back, 5 bases at V and 8 bases at J, with 18 bases in the middle. The CDR3 reads CASSLFGAGEEKLFF. The DNA for the CDR3 is TGTGCCAGCAGCCTCTTCGGGGCAGGGGAGGAAAAACTGTTTTTT.

This clone appeared once. The CDR3: CASSHSNRGQTEAFF. In DNA form, the CDR3 reads TGTGCCAGCAGCCATTCAAACAGGGGGCAAACTGAAGCTTTCTTT. The V and J genes are TRBV6-5 and TRBJ1-1, with 9 bases fitting TRBD1. V was clipped by 6 bases and J by 5 bases; unmatched bases: 10. CDR1 and CDR2 from the germline V gene are MNHEY and SVGAGI. The CDR3 covers 15 residues.

The chain is built from TRBV4-3 and TRBJ2-7, with 7 bases aligning to TRBD1. The CDR3 loop spans 14 amino acids. After removal of 4 bases from V and 6 bases from J, the junction contained 9 bases not matched to a gene. The germline gives CDR1 LGHNA, CDR2 YSLEER. CDR3 nucleotide sequence: TGCGCCAGCAGCCTCGTGACAGGGCAGGTCGAGCAGTACTTC. It yields the protein CASSLVTGQVEQYF.

In the case of this clone: The same CDR3 arises from other DNA sequences in this sample as well. The rearrangement joins TRBV28 to TRBJ1-2; D is ambiguous. The CDR3 sequence is 12 residues long. Germline lookup yields CDR1 MDHEN and CDR2 SYDVKM. Trimming removed 5 bases at V and 6 bases at J, with 10 bases between. The CDR3 coding sequence is TGTGCCAGCAGTCTCCGGGTCGATGGCTACACCTTC. It yields the protein CASSLRVDGYTF.

The chain couples TRBV5-4 to TRBJ2-3; a weak D match, TRBD2 (6 bases). Germline loops: CDR1 SGHNT, CDR2 YYREEE (reference sequence). The CDR3 is made up of 15 amino acids. V was cut by 0 bases and J by 4 bases, with 12 bases left in between. This chain's CDR3 is CASSLGREWADTQYF. Here the CDR3 DNA reads TGTGCCAGCAGCTTGGGACGGGAGTGGGCAGATACGCAGTATTTT.

This clone has only a few counts. V gene TRBV4-1 combines with J gene TRBJ2-2; TRBD1 aligns across 7 bases. Germline values: CDR1 MGHRA, CDR2 YSYEKL. The V segment lost 3 bases and the J segment 4 bases; nucleotides outside the gene matches: 5. This CDR3 has 15 residues. CDR3 region: CASSQADRSTGELFF. The DNA of the CDR3 is TGCGCCAGCAGCCAGGCGGACAGGAGCACCGGGGAGCTGTTTTTT.

The chain has TRBV7-9 and TRBJ1-5; D is unresolved. CDR1 is SEHNR and CDR2 is FQNEAQ in the germline V gene (reference sequence). The CDR3 is 12 residues long. V was shortened by 3 bases and J by 10 bases, with 10 bases between the two germline ends. DNA for the CDR3: TGTGCCAGCAGCTTGGAGGAGGGACCCCAGCATTTT. Its protein product is CASSLEEGPQHF.

This chain joins TRBV6-4 and TRBJ1-1, with 8 bases aligning to TRBD1. V trimming: 6 bases; J trimming: 2 bases; junction bases outside the gene matches: 2. The length of the CDR3 is 13 residues. Germline CDR1 MRHNA, CDR2 SNTAGT. CDR3 nucleotides: TGTGCCAGCAGGGGACAGGTAAACACTGAAGCTTTCTTT. Protein: CASRGQVNTEAFF.

The rearrangement joins TRBV5-1 to TRBJ1-2; possibly TRBD1 for D (5 bases). The CDR3 contains 16 residues. V was clipped by 0 bases and J by 0 bases, with 12 bases between them. CDR1 SGHRS and CDR2 YFSETQ come from the germline V gene. The CDR3 spells CASSLEGSGTNYGYTF. DNA of the CDR3: TGCGCCAGCAGCTTGGAAGGATCAGGGACTAACTATGGCTACACCTTC.

This chain links TRBV11-2 with TRBJ1-2; 7 nucleotides line up with TRBD1. This CDR3 has 15 residues. Losses at the gene ends were 5 bases for V and 8 bases for J; bases not matched to a gene: 14. Germline V lookup: CDR1 SGHAT, CDR2 FQNNGV. CDR3 amino acids: CASSKSSGQYYGYTF. CDR3 DNA: TGTGCCAGCAGCAAAAGTTCGGGACAGTATTACGGCTACACCTTC.

The V call is TRBV5-1, the J call TRBJ2-1; 8 bases are shared with TRBD2. Germline V lookup: CDR1 SGHRS, CDR2 YFSETQ. The CDR3 has 12 residues. Trimming at V came to 5 bases and at J to 7 bases, leaving 2 bases not matched to a gene. CDR3 sequence reads: CASRTSVNEQFF. For the CDR3, the DNA is TGCGCCAGCAGGACTAGCGTAAATGAGCAGTTCTTC.

This sequence joins TRBV29-1 and TRBJ2-1; possibly TRBD1 for D (7 bases). The CDR3 runs 15 residues. The V gene lost 6 bases and the J gene lost 5 bases, with 20 bases spanning the gap. Germline CDR1 reads SQVTM; CDR2 reads ANQGSEA. The CDR3 reads CSVNLDRRVNNEQFF. The CDR3 region has the DNA TGCAGCGTCAATCTGGACAGGAGGGTCAACAATGAGCAGTTCTTC.

The V gene is TRBV4-1, the J gene TRBJ2-7; TRBD2 aligns across 8 bases. The germline CDR1 and CDR2 sequences are MGHRA and YSYEKL. This CDR3 is built from 16 residues. J gave up 3 bases and V 0 bases, and 7 bases lay outside the gene matches. The CDR3 here is CASSQDSSGSGYEQYF. In DNA, the CDR3 is TGCGCCAGCAGCCAAGATTCCAGCGGGAGTGGCTACGAGCAGTACTTC.

The rearrangement uses TRBV5-6 and TRBJ1-5; D is perhaps TRBD1 (5 bases). Trimming removed 0 bases from V and 5 bases from J, with 12 bases in between. Germline V gene data show CDR1 as SGHDT and CDR2 as YYEEEE. CDR3 length: 15 amino acids. CDR3 bases: TGTGCCAGCAGCTTGGGGTCAGGGTCAGATCAGCCCCAGCATTTT. This sequence encodes CASSLGSGSDQPQHF. Drawing the rest from reference TRBV5-6 and TRBJ1-5, the complete variable domain is DAGVTQSPTHLIKTRGQQVTLRCSPKSGHDTVSWYQQALGQGPQFIFQYYEEEERQRGNFPDRFSGHQFPNYSSELNVNALLLGDSALYLCASSLGSGSDQPQHFGDGTRLSIL.

CDR3 region: CASSESGTRYEQYF. The CDR3 DNA reads as TGTGCCAGCAGTGAATCCGGGACTCGGTACGAGCAGTACTTC. The chain combines TRBV6-1 with TRBJ2-7; the D gene is possibly TRBD2 (6 bases). Germline V gives CDR1 MNHNS, CDR2 SASEGT. Trimming removed 2 bases at V and 4 bases at J, with 12 bases between. This CDR3 comprises 14 residues.

The chain combines TRBV27 with TRBJ2-1; D is ambiguous. The germline V gene has CDR1 MNHEY and CDR2 SMNVEV (reference sequence). Deletions cut 3 bases from V and 1 base from J, with 10 bases between. This CDR3 has 15 residues. The CDR3 region is CASSFGSNSYNEQFF. The DNA for the CDR3 is TGTGCCAGCAGTTTTGGCTCCAATTCCTACAATGAGCAGTTCTTC.

V and J are TRBV7-3 and TRBJ1-3; the match to TRBD1 covers 9 bases. This CDR3 is 15 amino acids long. Germline assignment: CDR1 SGHTA and CDR2 FQGTGA. The V segment lost 5 bases and the J segment 3 bases; nucleotides outside the gene matches: 5. CDR3: CASSLTGGGGNTIYF. The CDR3 DNA reads TGTGCCAGCAGCCTCACAGGGGGCGGTGGAAACACCATATATTTT. The full variable domain, in which reference TRBV7-3 and TRBJ1-3 provide the parts outside the CDR3, is GAGVSQTPSNKVTEKGKYVELRCDPISGHTALYWYRQSLGQGPEFLIYFQGTGAADDSGLPNDRFFAVRPEGSVSTLKIQRTERGDSAVYLCASSLTGGGGNTIYFGEGSWLTVV.

A single count supports this clone. CDR3 region: CASSSTGLSSYEQYF. The CDR3 DNA reads TGTGCCAGCAGTTCCACGGGTCTTAGCTCCTACGAGCAGTACTTC. The chain links TRBV6-5 to TRBJ2-7; no firm D call. V lost 4 bases, J lost 0 bases, and 13 bases lay in between. Germline V lookup: CDR1 MNHEY, CDR2 SVGAGI. CDR3 length: 15 residues.